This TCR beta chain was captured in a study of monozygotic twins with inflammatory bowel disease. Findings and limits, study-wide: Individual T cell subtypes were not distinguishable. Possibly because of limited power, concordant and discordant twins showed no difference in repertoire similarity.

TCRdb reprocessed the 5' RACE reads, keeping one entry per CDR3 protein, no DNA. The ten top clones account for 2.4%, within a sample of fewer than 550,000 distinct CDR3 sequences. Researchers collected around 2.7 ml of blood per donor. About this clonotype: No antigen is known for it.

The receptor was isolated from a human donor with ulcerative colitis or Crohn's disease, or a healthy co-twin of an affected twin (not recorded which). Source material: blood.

The CDR3 is CASSPHPPGLGTQYF. The gene calls are TRBV7-3 and TRBJ2-5; TCRdb returns TRBD1, unconfirmable since there is no DNA. The CDR3 has 15 residues. The V gene's germline CDR1 is SGHTA and CDR2 FQGTGA.